The clone carrying this T cell receptor beta chain was observed a handful of times. Its matching antigen is unknown. This specimen belongs to a study of molecular identifiers for immune sequencing clone quantification. General observations from the study: Clones with over 20 RNA copies captured over 98% of effector molecules but under 1% of naive ones.

Naive CD8 libraries used roughly 17,000 to 1,100,000 sorted cells and 10%, 30% or 50% RNA. TCRdb independently ran MiXCR on the PCR reads; one entry per CDR3 protein. The sample shows under 600,000 distinct CDR3 sequences, less than 30% of them seen only once. The junction had 1 base not matched to a gene; V was cut back by 5 bases and J by 3 bases. CDR3 length: 11 amino acids. Germline values: CDR1 DFQATT, CDR2 SNEGSKA (reference sequence). This clonotype was sampled from a human donor in good health. Some libraries in this study had Jurkat cell RNA spiked in. The chain employs TRBV20-1 and TRBJ2-7; 7 bases are a match to TRBD2. Sequencing was carried out using naive CD8+ T cells from blood, with Jurkat cell RNA spiked in. Subset noted: FACS-sorted CD8+CD4-CCR7+CD45RA+ naive T cells. CDR3 bases: TGCAGTGCTCGGGACTACTACGAGCAGTACTTC. It is translated as CSARDYYEQYF.